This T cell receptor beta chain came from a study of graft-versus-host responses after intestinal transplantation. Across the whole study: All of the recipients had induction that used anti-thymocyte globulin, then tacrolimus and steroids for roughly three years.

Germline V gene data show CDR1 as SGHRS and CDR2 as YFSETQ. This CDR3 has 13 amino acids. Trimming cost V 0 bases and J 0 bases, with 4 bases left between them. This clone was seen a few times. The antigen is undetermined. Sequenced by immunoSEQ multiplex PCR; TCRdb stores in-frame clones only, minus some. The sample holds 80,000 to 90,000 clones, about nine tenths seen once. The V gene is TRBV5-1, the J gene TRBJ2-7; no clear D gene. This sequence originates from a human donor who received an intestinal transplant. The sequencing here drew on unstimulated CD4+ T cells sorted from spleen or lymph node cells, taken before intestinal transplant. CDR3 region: CASSLAPSYEQYF. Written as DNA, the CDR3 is TGCGCCAGCAGCTTGGCCCCCTCCTACGAGCAGTACTTC.